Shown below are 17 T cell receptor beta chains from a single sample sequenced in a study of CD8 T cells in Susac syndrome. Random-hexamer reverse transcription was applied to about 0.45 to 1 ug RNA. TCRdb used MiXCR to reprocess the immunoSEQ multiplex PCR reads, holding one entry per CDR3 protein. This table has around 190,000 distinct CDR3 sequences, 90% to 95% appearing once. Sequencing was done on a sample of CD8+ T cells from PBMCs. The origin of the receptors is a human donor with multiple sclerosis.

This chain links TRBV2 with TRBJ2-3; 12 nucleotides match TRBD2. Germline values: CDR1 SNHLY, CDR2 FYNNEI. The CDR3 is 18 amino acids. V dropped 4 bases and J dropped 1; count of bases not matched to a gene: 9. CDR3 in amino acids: CASSAPLAGGLRTDTQYF. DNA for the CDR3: TGTGCCAGCAGTGCCCCACTAGCGGGGGGCCTACGCACAGATACGCAGTATTTT.

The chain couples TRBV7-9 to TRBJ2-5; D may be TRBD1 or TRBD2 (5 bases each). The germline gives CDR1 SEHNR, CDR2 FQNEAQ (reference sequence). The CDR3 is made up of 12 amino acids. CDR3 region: CASRGVQETQYF. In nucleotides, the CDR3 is TGTGCTAGCCGAGGGGTTCAAGAGACCCAGTACTTC.

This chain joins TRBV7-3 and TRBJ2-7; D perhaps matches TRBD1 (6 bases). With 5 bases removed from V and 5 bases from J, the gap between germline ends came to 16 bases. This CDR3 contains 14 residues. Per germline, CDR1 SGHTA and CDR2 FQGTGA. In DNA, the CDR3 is TGTGCCAGCAGCGACCTTGACAGGATCGACGAGCAGTACTTC. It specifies CASSDLDRIDEQYF.

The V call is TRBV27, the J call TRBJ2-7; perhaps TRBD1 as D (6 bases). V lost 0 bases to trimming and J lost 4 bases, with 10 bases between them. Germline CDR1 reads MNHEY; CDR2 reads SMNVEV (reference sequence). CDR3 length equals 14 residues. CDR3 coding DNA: TGTGCCAGCAGTTTATCCGAACAGGGTTACGAGCAGTACTTC. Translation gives CASSLSEQGYEQYF.

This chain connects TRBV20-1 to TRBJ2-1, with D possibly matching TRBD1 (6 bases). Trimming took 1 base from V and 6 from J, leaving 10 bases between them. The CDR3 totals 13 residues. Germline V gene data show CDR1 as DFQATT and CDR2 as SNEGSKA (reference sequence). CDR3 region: CSARVAGANEQFF. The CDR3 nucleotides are TGCAGTGCTAGAGTGGCAGGGGCCAATGAGCAGTTCTTC.

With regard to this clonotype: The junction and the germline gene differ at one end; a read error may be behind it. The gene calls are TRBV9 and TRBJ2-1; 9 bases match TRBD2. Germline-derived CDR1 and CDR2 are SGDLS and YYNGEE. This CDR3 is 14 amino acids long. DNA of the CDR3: TGTGTCAGCAGCGTACTAGCGGGTGCCAATGAGCAGTTCTTC. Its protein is CVSSVLAGANEQFF. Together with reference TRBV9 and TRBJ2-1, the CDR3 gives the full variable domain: DSGVTQTPKHLITATGQRVTLRCSPRSGDLSVYWYQQSLDQGLQFLIQYYNGEERAKGNILERFSAQQFPDLHSELNLSSLELGDSALYFCVSSVLAGANEQFFGPGTRLTVL.

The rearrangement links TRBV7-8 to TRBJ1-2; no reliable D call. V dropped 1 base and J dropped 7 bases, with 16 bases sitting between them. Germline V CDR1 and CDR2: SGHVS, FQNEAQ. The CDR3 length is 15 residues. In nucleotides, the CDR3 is TGTGCCAGCAGCTTAGACCGCCGCCTCCGGTCTGGCTACACCTTC. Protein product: CASSLDRRLRSGYTF.

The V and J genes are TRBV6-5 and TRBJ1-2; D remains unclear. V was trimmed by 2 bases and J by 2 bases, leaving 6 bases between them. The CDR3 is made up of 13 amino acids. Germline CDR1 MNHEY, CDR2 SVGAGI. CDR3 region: CASSYRWNYGYTF. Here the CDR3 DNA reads TGTGCCAGCAGTTACCGATGGAACTATGGCTACACCTTC.

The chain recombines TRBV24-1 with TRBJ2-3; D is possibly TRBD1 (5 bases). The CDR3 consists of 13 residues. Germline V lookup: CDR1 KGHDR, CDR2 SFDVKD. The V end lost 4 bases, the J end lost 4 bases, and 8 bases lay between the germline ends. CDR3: CATSDRAADTQYF. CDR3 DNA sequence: TGTGCCACCAGTGACAGGGCCGCAGATACGCAGTATTTT.

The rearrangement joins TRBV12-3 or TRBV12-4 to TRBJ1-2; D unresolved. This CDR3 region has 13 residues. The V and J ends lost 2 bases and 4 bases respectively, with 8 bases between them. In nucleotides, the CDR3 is TGTGCCAGCAGTTTAACGTCGAGCTATGGCTACACCTTC. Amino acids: CASSLTSSYGYTF.

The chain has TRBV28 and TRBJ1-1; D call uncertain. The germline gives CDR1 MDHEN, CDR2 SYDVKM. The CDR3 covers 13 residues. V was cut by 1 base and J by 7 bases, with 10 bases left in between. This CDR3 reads CASSLFPSSEAFF. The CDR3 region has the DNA TGTGCCAGCAGTTTATTCCCCTCCAGTGAAGCTTTCTTT.

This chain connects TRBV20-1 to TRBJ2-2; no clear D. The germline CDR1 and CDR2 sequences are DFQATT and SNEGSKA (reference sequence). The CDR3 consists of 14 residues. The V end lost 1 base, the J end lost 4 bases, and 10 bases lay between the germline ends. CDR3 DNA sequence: TGCAGTGCTAGAGGGCTAACGCTCACCGGGGAGCTGTTTTTT. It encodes CSARGLTLTGELFF.

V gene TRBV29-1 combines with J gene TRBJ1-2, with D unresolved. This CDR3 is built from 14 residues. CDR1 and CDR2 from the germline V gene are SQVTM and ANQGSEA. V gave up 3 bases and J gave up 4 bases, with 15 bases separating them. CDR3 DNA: TGCAGCGTTGACGGCGGACTGGGGAGCTATGGCTACACCTTC. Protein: CSVDGGLGSYGYTF.

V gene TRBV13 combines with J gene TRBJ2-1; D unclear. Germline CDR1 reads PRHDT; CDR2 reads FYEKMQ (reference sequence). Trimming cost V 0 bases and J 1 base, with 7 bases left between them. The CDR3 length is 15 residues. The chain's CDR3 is CASSLGSDSYNEQFF. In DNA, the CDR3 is TGTGCCAGCAGCTTAGGCTCCGATTCCTACAATGAGCAGTTCTTC.

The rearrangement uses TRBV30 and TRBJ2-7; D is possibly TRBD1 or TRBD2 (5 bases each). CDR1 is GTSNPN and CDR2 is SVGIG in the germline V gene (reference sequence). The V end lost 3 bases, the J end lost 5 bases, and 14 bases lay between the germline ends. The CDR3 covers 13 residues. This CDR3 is CAWRRGSGDEQYF. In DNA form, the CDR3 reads TGTGCCTGGAGGAGGGGCAGTGGCGACGAGCAGTACTTC. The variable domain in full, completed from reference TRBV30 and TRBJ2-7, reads SQTIHQWPATLVQPVGSPLSLECTVEGTSNPNLYWYRQAAGRGLQLLFYSVGIGQISSEVPQNLSASRPQDRQFILSSKKLLLSDSGFYLCAWRRGSGDEQYFGPGTRLTVT.

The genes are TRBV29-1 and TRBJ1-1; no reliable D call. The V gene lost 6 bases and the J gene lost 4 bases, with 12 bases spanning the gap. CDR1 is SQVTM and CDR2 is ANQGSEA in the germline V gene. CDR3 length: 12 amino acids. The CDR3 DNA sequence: TGCAGCGTCCGAGCGCCCGGCACTGAAGCTTTCTTT. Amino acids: CSVRAPGTEAFF.

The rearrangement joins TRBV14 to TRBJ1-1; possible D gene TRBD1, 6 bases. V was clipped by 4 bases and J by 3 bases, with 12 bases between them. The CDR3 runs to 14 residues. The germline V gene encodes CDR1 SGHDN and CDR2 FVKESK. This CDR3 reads CASSPDSDYTEAFF. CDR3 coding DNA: TGTGCCAGCAGCCCGGACAGCGACTACACTGAAGCTTTCTTT.